This TCR beta chain stems from a study of T cell clusters in autoimmune cytopenias. Study findings and constraints: Physiological T cell clusters of healthy donors were apparently absent in primary autoimmune cytopenia patients. TRB repertoire shifts in secondary cytopenia and chronic lymphocytic leukemia mostly reflected lymphoma, not autoimmunity. Compared with active autoimmune hepatitis patients, healthy donors showed 2.5 to 3-fold more exclusive TRB clusters.

Frequency places this clonotype as medium-sized. Its antigen is currently unknown. Germline V gene lookup returns CDR1 MNHNS and CDR2 SASEGT. The CDR3 is made up of 14 amino acids. Multiplex touch-down PCR amplified TRB using TRB-A and TRB-B pools in one tube. Following a re-call of the multiplex PCR reads, TCRdb has one entry per CDR3 protein and lacks DNA. The sample data list several thousand distinct CDR3 sequences. TRB amplification used approximately 270 ng of peripheral blood genomic DNA. The V gene is TRBV6-1, the J gene TRBJ1-4. The sample taken for sequencing was peripheral blood. The sequence was collected from a human donor with an autoimmune cytopenia or autoimmune hepatitis (not recorded which). CDR3 residues: CASSQFATNEKLFF.